The 22 T cell receptor beta chains reported below all come from one sample, sequenced in a study of tumor-infiltrating lymphocytes in primary liver carcinoma. A constant-region primer primed TCR beta cDNA synthesis from about 0.45 ug of total RNA. What produced the TCR beta libraries was three nested multiplex PCR rounds using slightly modified ARM-PCR. The first two PCR rounds used TRBV1-TRBV30 forward primers with a C-beta reverse primer, 10 to 11 cycles each. Using its own MiXCR run on the multiplex PCR reads, TCRdb lists one record per CDR3 protein. The sample carries roughly 80,000 distinct CDR3 sequences, 69% recorded once. Co-extraction of RNA and DNA was performed on 20-30 mg of unsorted bulk tissue. Sequencing was done on a sample of tumor-adjacent normal liver tissue. Receptors were obtained from a man between 35 and 55 years old with primary liver carcinoma and hepatitis B virus infection.

This clonotype is a singleton in its sample. This chain joins TRBV12-3 or TRBV12-4 and TRBJ2-7; D unresolved. V was cut by 9 bases and J by 7 bases, with 19 bases left in between. CDR3 length: 13 residues. The CDR3 coding sequence is TGTGCCAGTAGCCTGTACGGAGCGAGGGAGCAGTACTTC. Residues: CASSLYGAREQYF.

This clonotype was seen only a few times. Likely a read error: the CDR3 ends without its conserved phenylalanine or tryptophan. The chain is built from TRBV11-2 and TRBJ2-7; D gene unclear. CDR3 size: 14 residues. CDR1 is SGHAT and CDR2 is FQNNGV in the germline V gene. The CDR3 DNA is TGTGCCGGCAGCTTAGTTGGTTCCGCCTACGAGCAGTACTCC. Its protein is CAGSLVGSAYEQYS.

This clonotype showed up many times. The rearrangement joins TRBV5-4 to TRBJ1-1; tentatively, D is TRBD1 (5 bases). In germline, CDR1 is SGHNT, CDR2 YYREEE (reference sequence). CDR3 length equals 14 residues. V lost 3 bases and J 2 bases, leaving 11 bases between the germline ends. The CDR3 protein is CASSYTTVNTEAFF. CDR3 nucleotide sequence: TGTGCCAGCAGCTATACGACAGTAAACACTGAAGCTTTCTTT.

With respect to this clonotype: One junction end does not reproduce the germline sequence, and a read error may be involved. The V call is TRBV12-3 or TRBV12-4, the J call TRBJ2-1; 14 bases fit TRBD2. This CDR3 comprises 19 residues. DNA of the CDR3: TGTGTCAGCAGTTACGTCGGGACTAGCGGGAGATGGTCCTACAATGAGCAGTTCTTC. This encodes CVSSYVGTSGRWSYNEQFF.

This clonotype was recorded only once. Sequence at one end of the junction differs from germline and may be a read error. This chain connects TRBV6-5 to TRBJ2-3, with D uncertain. The CDR3 totals 15 residues. Germline V CDR1 and CDR2: MNHEY, SVGAGI. The DNA for the CDR3 is TGTGCCAGCAATTACTTCCATCAAGGGACAGATACGCAGTATTTT. Encoded protein: CASNYFHQGTDTQYF.

Notes on this clonotype: A much more abundant neighbour one base away suggests this may be a read error. No conserved phenylalanine or tryptophan ends this CDR3, so it is likely a read error. The chain links TRBV29-1 to TRBJ1-1, with D perhaps matching TRBD1 (5 bases). V lost 6 bases and J 3 bases, leaving 5 bases between the germline ends. Germline CDR1 is SQVTM and CDR2 is ANQGSEA. The CDR3 is 10 amino acids. Here the CDR3 reads CSVGDTEAFL. For the CDR3, the DNA is TGCAGCGTGGGGGACACTGAAGCTTTCCTT.

The chain combines TRBV18 with TRBJ1-1, with TRBD1 identical over 7 bases. Germline V CDR1 and CDR2: KGHSH, LQKENI. Trimming at V came to 1 base and at J to 5 bases, leaving 7 bases not matched to a gene. This CDR3 has 15 residues. The CDR3 region has the DNA TGTGCCAGCTCACCACTGGGGACGACAGGGACTGAAGCTTTCTTT. This sequence encodes CASSPLGTTGTEAFF.

Only one count was recorded for this clonotype. V and J are TRBV6-5 and TRBJ2-7; the D call may be TRBD1 or TRBD2 (6 bases each). V lost 11 bases, J lost 2 bases, and 25 bases lay in between. From germline, CDR1 is MNHEY and CDR2 SVGAGI. The CDR3 contains 16 residues. CDR3 loop: CACKGGANGDTYEQYF. CDR3 nucleotide sequence: TGTGCCTGCAAGGGGGGTGCTAACGGGGATACCTACGAGCAGTACTTC.

The table lists this clonotype with many counts. The chain couples TRBV5-1 to TRBJ1-2; D remains unclear. This CDR3 has 13 residues. Germline CDR1 reads SGHRS; CDR2 reads YFSETQ. V shed 0 bases and J shed 5 bases, with 8 bases lying between them. DNA of the CDR3: TGCGCCAGCAGCTTGGACAGAAATTATGGCTACACCTTC. Its translation: CASSLDRNYGYTF.

Comment on this clonotype: The junction departs from the called germline gene at one end, perhaps through a read error. This chain connects TRBV28 to TRBJ2-7, with a tentative D call TRBD1 (5 bases). This CDR3 contains 13 residues. Germline CDR1 is MDHEN and CDR2 is SYDVKM. CDR3 nucleotide sequence: TGTGCCAGTAGTTTGAACAAGGGGCGCGAGCAGTACTTC. It yields the protein CASSLNKGREQYF. Full variable domain (missing parts from reference TRBV28 and TRBJ2-7): DVKVTQSSRYLVKRTGEKVFLECVQDMDHENMFWYRQDPGLGLRLIYFSYDVKMKEKGDIPEGYSVSREKKERFSLILESASTNQTSMYLCASSLNKGREQYFGPGTRLTVT.

There are a few counts of this clonotype. DNA of the CDR3: TGTGCCAGCAGTTATAGACCGACCGGGGACGGCTATGGCTACACCTTC. Encoded protein: CASSYRPTGDGYGYTF. This chain joins TRBV11-1 and TRBJ1-2; the D gene is possibly TRBD1 (5 bases). CDR3 length equals 16 residues. Germline loops: CDR1 SGHAT, CDR2 FQDESV (reference sequence). V lost 6 bases and J 4 bases, leaving 21 bases between the germline ends.

As for this clonotype: Germline and junction disagree at one end, which may indicate a read error. This chain links TRBV29-1 with TRBJ2-5, with D unresolved. Per the germline V gene, CDR1 is SQVTM and CDR2 is ANQGSEA. This CDR3 has 14 amino acids. CDR3 sequence: CRVEFPAAQETQYF. CDR3 DNA: TGCAGGGTTGAATTCCCAGCCGCCCAAGAGACCCAGTACTTC.

A note on this clonotype: The germline gene is not matched at one end of the junction; a read error may be the cause. The chain joins TRBV6-5 to TRBJ2-3; 8 nucleotides agree with TRBD1. Per germline, CDR1 MNHEY and CDR2 SVGAGI. This CDR3 contains 12 residues. DNA of the CDR3: TGTGCCAGCGGACAGGGCAACGATACACAGTATTTT. Its protein is CASGQGNDTQYF.

The gene calls are TRBV11-2 and TRBJ2-1; no firm D call. In germline, CDR1 is SGHAT, CDR2 FQNNGV. Trimming removed 2 bases at V and 13 bases at J, with 12 bases between. There are 12 residues in the CDR3. CDR3 nucleotides: TGTGCCAGCAGCTTATGTGTGGCTGAACAGTTCTTC. Its translation is CASSLCVAEQFF. The full variable domain, rest sourced from reference TRBV11-2 and TRBJ2-1, is EAGVAQSPRYKIIEKRQSVAFWCNPISGHATLYWYQQILGQGPKLLIQFQNNGVVDDSQLPKDRFSAERLKGVDSTLKIQPAKLEDSAVYLCASSLCVAEQFFGPGTRLTVL.

On this clonotype: A read error is possible here, since a much larger clone lies one base away. J is TRBJ2-1 and V is TRBV30; D uncertain. Trimming took off 8 bases at V and 8 bases at J, with 13 bases between the two ends. Per germline, CDR1 GTSNPN and CDR2 SVGIG (reference sequence). This CDR3 has 11 amino acids. CDR3 bases: TGTGCCATTAGGAAAAGCTATGAGCAGTTCTTC. This gives the protein CAIRKSYEQFF.

This chain links TRBV12-3 or TRBV12-4 with TRBJ2-2; 9 bases agree with TRBD2. This CDR3 is built from 18 residues. The junction had 8 bases not matched to a gene; V was cut back by 2 bases and J by 1 base. The CDR3 spells CASSLTGTSRLNTGELFF. CDR3 DNA sequence: TGTGCCAGCAGTTTAACCGGGACTAGCCGGTTGAACACCGGGGAGCTGTTTTTT.

The chain couples TRBV11-2 to TRBJ2-1; D is unclear. The length of the CDR3 is 13 residues. Germline V CDR1 and CDR2: SGHAT, FQNNGV. Trimming left V 10 bases short and J 7 bases short, with 17 bases between. The CDR3 DNA follows: TGTGCCATTAGCCACGGGTCCCCGAATGAGCAGTTCTTC. It encodes CAISHGSPNEQFF. The full variable domain, rest sourced from reference TRBV11-2 and TRBJ2-1, is EAGVAQSPRYKIIEKRQSVAFWCNPISGHATLYWYQQILGQGPKLLIQFQNNGVVDDSQLPKDRFSAERLKGVDSTLKIQPAKLEDSAVYLCAISHGSPNEQFFGPGTRLTVL.

The table lists this clonotype with a few counts. J is TRBJ1-1 and V is TRBV12-3 or TRBV12-4; D is ambiguous. This CDR3 is 18 amino acids long. Trimming left V 6 bases short and J 0 bases short, with 23 bases between. CDR3 bases: TGTGCCAGCAGCCCTGACTCACCAGCCCAGTGGATGAACACTGAAGCTTTCTTT. As protein: CASSPDSPAQWMNTEAFF.

Regarding this clonotype: Since the CDR3 does not end with the conserved phenylalanine or tryptophan, this likely comes from a read error. The rearrangement uses TRBV15 and TRBJ1-5; 10 bases align to TRBD1. With V trimmed by 6 bases and J by 3 bases, 5 bases remained unmatched. The CDR3 length is 15 residues. CDR1 LNHNV and CDR2 YYDKDF come from the germline V gene (reference sequence). The CDR3 region is CATSWGQGNNQPQHL. The DNA for the CDR3 is TGTGCCACCAGTTGGGGACAGGGGAACAATCAGCCCCAGCATCTT.

The rearrangement links TRBV29-1 to TRBJ2-5; 9 bases fit TRBD2. Germline V lookup: CDR1 SQVTM, CDR2 ANQGSEA. This CDR3 is built from 16 residues. V was clipped by 7 bases and J by 4 bases; unmatched bases: 16. The CDR3 sequence is CSAYMTPGLAGETQYF. CDR3 DNA: TGCAGCGCCTACATGACTCCGGGACTAGCAGGAGAGACCCAGTACTTC.

A word on this clonotype: Its ends do not fully match the called genes, so a read error is possible. The chain carries TRBV30 and TRBJ1-5; 9 bases fit TRBD1. The CDR3 is 13 residues long. Germline V gives CDR1 GTSNPN, CDR2 SVGIG (reference sequence). The CDR3 DNA reads as TGTGCCTGGAATGGGACAGGGAATCAGTCCCAGCATTTT. Residues: CAWNGTGNQSQHF. The full variable domain, in which reference TRBV30 and TRBJ1-5 provide the parts outside the CDR3, is SQTIHQWPATLVQPVGSPLSLECTVEGTSNPNLYWYRQAAGRGLQLLFYSVGIGQISSEVPQNLSASRPQDRQFILSSKKLLLSDSGFYLCAWNGTGNQSQHFGDGTRLSIL.

About this clonotype itself: The CDR3 ends on some other residue instead of the conserved phenylalanine or tryptophan, so this is likely a read error. The chain combines TRBV5-1 with TRBJ2-3, with D unresolved. The V gene's germline CDR1 is SGHRS and CDR2 YFSETQ. The CDR3 covers 14 residues. CDR3 sequence: CASGFGESTDTQYL. The CDR3 bases are TGCGCCAGCGGCTTTGGCGAGTCGACAGATACGCAGTATTTA.